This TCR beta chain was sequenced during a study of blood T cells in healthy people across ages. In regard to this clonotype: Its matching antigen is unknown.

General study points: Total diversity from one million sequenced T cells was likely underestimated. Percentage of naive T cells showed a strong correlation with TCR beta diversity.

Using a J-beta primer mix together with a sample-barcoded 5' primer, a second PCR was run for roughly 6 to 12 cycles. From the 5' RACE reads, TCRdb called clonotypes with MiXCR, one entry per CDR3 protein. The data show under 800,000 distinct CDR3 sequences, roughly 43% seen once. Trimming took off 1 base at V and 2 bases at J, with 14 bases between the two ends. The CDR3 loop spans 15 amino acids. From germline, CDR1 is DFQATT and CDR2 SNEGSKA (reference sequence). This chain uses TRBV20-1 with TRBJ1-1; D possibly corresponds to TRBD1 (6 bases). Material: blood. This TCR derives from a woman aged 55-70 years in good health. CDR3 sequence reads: CSARGRGAYNTEAFF. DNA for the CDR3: TGCAGTGCTAGAGGAAGGGGGGCGTATAACACTGAAGCTTTCTTT.